The entry that follows covers one T cell receptor beta chain sequence. In the study's own analysis: Using reference gene primer amplification, nucleated cell counts were estimated. TCRdb's table, derived via immunoSEQ multiplex PCR, lists solely in-frame clones and lacks some. D and trimming were read from the DNA, whereas the V and J calls and clone size are those reported in that table. The repertoire holds around 46,000 clones, with approximately 83% as singletons. The sample comes from a study of blood T cell repertoires in COVID-19. At the level of the study: From the United States, Italy and Spain came samples of acute and convalescent COVID-19. T cells, B-cell-depleted T cells, or PBMCs supplied cDNA or gDNA.

Germline V gene data show CDR1 as MRHNA and CDR2 as SNTAGT. The CDR3 spans 14 residues. Trimming cost V 2 bases and J 1 base, with 7 bases left between them. The specimen sequenced was peripheral blood. This receptor was obtained from a human donor in a cohort sampled during active COVID-19. The donor label of this sample is uncertain. The gene calls are TRBV6-4 and TRBJ2-3; TRBD1 is a possible D gene (6 bases). DNA of the CDR3: TGTGCCAGCAGTGACCAGGGGCGCACAGATACGCAGTATTTT. The encoded protein is CASSDQGRTDTQYF.